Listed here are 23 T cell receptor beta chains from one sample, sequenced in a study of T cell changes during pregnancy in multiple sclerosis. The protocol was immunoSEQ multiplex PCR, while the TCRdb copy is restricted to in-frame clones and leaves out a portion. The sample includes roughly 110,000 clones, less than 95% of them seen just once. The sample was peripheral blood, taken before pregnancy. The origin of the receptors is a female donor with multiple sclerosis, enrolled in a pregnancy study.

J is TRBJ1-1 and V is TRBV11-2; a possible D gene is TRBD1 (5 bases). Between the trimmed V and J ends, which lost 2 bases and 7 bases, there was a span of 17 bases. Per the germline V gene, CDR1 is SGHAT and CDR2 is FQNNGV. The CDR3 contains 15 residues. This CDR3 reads CASSLSGDGGDEAFF. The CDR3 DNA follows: TGTGCCAGCAGCTTATCGGGGGATGGGGGGGATGAAGCTTTCTTT.

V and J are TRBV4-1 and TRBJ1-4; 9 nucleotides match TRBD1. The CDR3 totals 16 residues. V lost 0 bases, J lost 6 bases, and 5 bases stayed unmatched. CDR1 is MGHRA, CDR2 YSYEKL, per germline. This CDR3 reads CASSQEGGQGYEKLFF. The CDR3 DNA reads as TGCGCCAGCAGCCAAGAGGGCGGACAGGGGTATGAAAAACTGTTTTTT.

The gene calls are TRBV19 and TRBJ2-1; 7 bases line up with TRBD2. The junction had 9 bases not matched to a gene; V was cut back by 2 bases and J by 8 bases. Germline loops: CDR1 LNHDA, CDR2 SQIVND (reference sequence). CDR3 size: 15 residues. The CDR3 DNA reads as TGTGCCAGTAGTATATTGCCAGCGGGGCAGGATGAGCAGTTCTTC. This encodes CASSILPAGQDEQFF.

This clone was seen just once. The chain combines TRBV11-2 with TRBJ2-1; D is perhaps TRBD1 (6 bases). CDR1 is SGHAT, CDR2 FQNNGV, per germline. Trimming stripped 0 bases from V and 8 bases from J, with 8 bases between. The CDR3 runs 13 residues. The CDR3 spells CASSLDEGDEQFF. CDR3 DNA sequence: TGTGCCAGCAGCTTAGATGAGGGGGATGAGCAGTTCTTC.

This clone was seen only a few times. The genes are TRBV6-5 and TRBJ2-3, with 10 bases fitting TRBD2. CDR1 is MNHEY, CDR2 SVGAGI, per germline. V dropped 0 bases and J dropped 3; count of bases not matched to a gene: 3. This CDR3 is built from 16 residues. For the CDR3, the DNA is TGTGCCAGCAGTTACTCCAGCGGGGGGGCGACAGATACGCAGTATTTT. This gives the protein CASSYSSGGATDTQYF.

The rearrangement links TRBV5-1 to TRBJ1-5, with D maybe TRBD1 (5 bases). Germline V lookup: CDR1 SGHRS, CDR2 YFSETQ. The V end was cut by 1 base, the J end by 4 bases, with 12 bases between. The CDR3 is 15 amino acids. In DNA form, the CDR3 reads TGCGCCAGCAGCTTGTCAGGGAAGGTTAATCAGCCCCAGCATTTT. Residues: CASSLSGKVNQPQHF. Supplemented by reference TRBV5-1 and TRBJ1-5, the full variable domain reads KAGVTQTPRYLIKTRGQQVTLSCSPISGHRSVSWYQQTPGQGLQFLFEYFSETQRNKGNFPGRFSGRQFSNSRSEMNVSTLELGDSALYLCASSLSGKVNQPQHFGDGTRLSIL.

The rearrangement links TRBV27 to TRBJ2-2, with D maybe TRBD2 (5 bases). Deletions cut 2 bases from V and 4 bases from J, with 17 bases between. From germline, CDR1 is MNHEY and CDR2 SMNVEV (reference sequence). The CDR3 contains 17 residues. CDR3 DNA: TGTGCCAGCAGTTTAAGCGGCCGGCTATCGGGCACCGGGGAGCTGTTTTTT. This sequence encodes CASSLSGRLSGTGELFF.

The CDR3 protein is CASSPKRDSGNTIYF. CDR3 coding DNA: TGTGCCAGCTCACCAAAACGGGACTCTGGAAACACCATATATTTT. V gene TRBV18 combines with J gene TRBJ1-3; no definite D call. Germline V gene data show CDR1 as KGHSH and CDR2 as LQKENI. The germline V and J ends were trimmed by 2 bases and 0 bases, with 8 bases remaining between them. The CDR3 is 15 amino acids.

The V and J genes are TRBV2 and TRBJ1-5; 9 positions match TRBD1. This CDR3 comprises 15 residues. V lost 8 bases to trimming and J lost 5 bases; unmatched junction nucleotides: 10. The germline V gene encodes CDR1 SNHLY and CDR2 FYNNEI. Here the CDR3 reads CASATRGTGYQPQHF. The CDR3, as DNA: TGTGCCAGCGCCACAAGAGGGACAGGGTATCAGCCCCAGCATTTT.

The CDR3 sequence: CASSARDRPILPQYF. In DNA form, the CDR3 reads TGTGCCAGCAGCGCCCGGGACAGGCCAATCTTGCCGCAGTATTTT. This chain joins TRBV28 and TRBJ2-3; 8 bases are shared with TRBD1. The CDR3 is made up of 15 amino acids. The junction had 15 bases not matched to a gene; V was cut back by 6 bases and J by 10 bases. In germline, CDR1 is MDHEN, CDR2 SYDVKM.

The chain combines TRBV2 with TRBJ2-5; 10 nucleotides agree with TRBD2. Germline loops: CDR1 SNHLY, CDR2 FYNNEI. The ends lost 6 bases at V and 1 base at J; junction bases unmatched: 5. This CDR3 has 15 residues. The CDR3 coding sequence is TGTGCCAGCAGGATGCTAGCGGGAGCCCAAGAGACCCAGTACTTC. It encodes CASRMLAGAQETQYF.

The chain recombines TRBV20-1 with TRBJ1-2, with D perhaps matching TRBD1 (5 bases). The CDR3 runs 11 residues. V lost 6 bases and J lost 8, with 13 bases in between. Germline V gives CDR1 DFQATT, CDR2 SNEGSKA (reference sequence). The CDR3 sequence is CSAWGTPGYTF. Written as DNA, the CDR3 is TGCAGTGCGTGGGGGACTCCGGGCTACACCTTC.

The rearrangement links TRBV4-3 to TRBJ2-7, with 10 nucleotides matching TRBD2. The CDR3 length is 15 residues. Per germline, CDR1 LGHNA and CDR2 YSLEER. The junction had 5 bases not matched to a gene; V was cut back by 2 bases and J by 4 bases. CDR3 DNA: TGCGCCAGCAGCCAAACCGGGACTAGCGCATACGAGCAGTACTTC. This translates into CASSQTGTSAYEQYF.

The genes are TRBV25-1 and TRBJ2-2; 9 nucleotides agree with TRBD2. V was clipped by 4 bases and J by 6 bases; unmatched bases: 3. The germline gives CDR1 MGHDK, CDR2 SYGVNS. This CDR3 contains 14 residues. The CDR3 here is CASSGSGSPGELFF. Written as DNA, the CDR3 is TGTGCCAGCAGTGGTAGCGGGAGTCCCGGGGAGCTGTTTTTT.

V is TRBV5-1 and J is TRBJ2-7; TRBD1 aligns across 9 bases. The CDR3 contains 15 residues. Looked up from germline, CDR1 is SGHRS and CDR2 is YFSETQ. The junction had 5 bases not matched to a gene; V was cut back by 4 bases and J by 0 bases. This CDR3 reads CASSTGGPSSYEQYF. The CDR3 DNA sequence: TGCGCCAGCAGCACAGGGGGCCCAAGCTCCTACGAGCAGTACTTC.

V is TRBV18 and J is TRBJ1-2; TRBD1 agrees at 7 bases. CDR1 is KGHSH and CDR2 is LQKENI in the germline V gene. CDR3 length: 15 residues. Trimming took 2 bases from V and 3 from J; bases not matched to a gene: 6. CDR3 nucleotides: TGTGCCAGCTCACCATACGGACAGGCTCACTATGGCTACACCTTC. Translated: CASSPYGQAHYGYTF.

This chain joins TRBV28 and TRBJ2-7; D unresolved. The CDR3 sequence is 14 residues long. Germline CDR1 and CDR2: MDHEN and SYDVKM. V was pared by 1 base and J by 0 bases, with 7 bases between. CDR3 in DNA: TGTGCCAGCAGTTTATACTCACTCTCCTACGAGCAGTACTTC. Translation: CASSLYSLSYEQYF.

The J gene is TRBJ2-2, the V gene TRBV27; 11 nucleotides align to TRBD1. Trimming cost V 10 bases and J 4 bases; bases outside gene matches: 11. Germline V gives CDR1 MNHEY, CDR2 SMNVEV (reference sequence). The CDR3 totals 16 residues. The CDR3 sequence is CATRSVGTGGTGELFF. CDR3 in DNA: TGTGCCACCAGATCGGTAGGGACAGGGGGCACCGGGGAGCTGTTTTTT.

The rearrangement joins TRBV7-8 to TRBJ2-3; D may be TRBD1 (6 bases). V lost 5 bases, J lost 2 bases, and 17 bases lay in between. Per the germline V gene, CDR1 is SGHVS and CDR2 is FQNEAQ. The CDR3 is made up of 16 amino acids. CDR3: CASSPEQGYSTDTQYF. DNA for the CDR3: TGTGCCAGCAGCCCGGAACAGGGTTATTCCACAGATACGCAGTATTTT.

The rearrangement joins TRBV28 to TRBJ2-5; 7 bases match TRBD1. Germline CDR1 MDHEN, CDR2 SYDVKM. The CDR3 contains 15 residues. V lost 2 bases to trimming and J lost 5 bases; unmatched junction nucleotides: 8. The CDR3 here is CASSLISRGPETQYF. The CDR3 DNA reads TGTGCCAGCAGTTTAATTTCAAGGGGGCCGGAGACCCAGTACTTC.

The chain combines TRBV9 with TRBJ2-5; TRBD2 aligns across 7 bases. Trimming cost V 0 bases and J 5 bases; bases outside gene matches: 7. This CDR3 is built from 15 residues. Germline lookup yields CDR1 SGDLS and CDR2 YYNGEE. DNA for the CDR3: TGTGCCAGCAGCGTAGATGGCGGGAGCGGGGAGACCCAGTACTTC. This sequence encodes CASSVDGGSGETQYF.

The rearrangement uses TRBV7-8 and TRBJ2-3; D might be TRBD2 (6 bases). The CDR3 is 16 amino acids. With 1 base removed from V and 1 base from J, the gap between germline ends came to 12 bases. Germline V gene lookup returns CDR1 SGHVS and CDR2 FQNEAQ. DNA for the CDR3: TGTGCCAGCAGCTTAGATATGTCGGGGGGCACAGATACGCAGTATTTT. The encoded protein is CASSLDMSGGTDTQYF.

The CDR3 bases are TGTGCCAGCAGTTCCGACAGGGGGGAGCAAGAGACCCAGTACTTC. Its protein product is CASSSDRGEQETQYF. V and J are TRBV28 and TRBJ2-5, with 9 nucleotides matching TRBD1. The germline CDR1 and CDR2 sequences are MDHEN and SYDVKM. This CDR3 comprises 15 residues. V lost 4 bases and J lost 2; bases outside the gene matches: 5.